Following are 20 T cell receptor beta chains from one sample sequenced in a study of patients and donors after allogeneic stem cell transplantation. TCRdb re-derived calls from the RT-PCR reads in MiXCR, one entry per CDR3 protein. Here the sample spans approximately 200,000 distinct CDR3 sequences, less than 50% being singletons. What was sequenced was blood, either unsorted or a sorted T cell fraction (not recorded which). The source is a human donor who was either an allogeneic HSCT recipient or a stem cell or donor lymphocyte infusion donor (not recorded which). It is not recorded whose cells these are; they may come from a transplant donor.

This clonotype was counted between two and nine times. The CDR3 DNA is TGTGCCAGCAGTTTATACCCCGGAGGGGACTATGGCTACACCTTC. It translates to CASSLYPGGDYGYTF. The J gene is TRBJ1-2, the V gene TRBV27, with a possible D match to TRBD1 (5 bases). Germline V gives CDR1 MNHEY, CDR2 SMNVEV (reference sequence). CDR3 size: 15 residues. Trimming took off 1 base at V and 3 bases at J, with 12 bases between the two ends.

CDR3 DNA sequence: TGCGCCAGCAGCTTGTTCGGTTTTCAGGGGGCGTCCAATGAGCAGTTCTTC. Residues: CASSLFGFQGASNEQFF. The chain joins TRBV5-1 to TRBJ2-1; 8 nucleotides line up with TRBD1. V shed 1 base and J 6 bases; nucleotides not matched to a gene: 12. The CDR3 sequence is 17 residues long. CDR1 and CDR2 from the germline V gene are SGHRS and YFSETQ.

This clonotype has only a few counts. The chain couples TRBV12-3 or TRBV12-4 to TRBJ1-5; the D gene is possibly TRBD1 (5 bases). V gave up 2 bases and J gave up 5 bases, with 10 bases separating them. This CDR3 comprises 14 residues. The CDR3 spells CASSLTGGDQPQHF. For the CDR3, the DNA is TGTGCCAGCAGTTTAACCGGGGGTGATCAGCCCCAGCATTTT.

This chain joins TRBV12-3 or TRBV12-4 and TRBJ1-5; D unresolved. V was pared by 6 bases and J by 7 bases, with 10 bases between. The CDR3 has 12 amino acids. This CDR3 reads CASSPGMQPQHF. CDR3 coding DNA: TGTGCCAGCAGCCCTGGGATGCAGCCCCAGCATTTT.

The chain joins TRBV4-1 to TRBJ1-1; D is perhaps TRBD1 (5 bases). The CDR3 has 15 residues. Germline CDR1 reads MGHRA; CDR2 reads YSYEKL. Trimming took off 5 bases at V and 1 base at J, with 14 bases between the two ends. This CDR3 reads CASSDRGLGNTEAFF. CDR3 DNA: TGCGCCAGCAGCGACAGAGGTCTCGGGAACACTGAAGCTTTCTTT.

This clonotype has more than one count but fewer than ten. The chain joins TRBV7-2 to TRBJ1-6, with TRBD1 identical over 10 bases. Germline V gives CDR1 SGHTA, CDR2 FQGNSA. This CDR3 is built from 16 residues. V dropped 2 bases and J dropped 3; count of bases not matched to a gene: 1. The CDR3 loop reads CASSLRTGGYNSPLHF. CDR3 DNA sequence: TGTGCCAGCAGCTTAAGGACAGGGGGCTATAATTCACCCCTCCACTTT.

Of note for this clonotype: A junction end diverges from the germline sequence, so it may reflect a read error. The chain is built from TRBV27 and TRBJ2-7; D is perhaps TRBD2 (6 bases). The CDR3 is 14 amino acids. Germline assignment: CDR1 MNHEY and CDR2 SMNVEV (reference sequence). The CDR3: CASSSLGRTYEQYF. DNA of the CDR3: TGTGCCAGCAGTTCCCTCGGGAGAACCTACGAGCAGTACTTT.

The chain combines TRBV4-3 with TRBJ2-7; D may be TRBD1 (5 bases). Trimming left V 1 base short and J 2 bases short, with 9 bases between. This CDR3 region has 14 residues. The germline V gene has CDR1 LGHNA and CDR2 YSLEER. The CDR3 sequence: CASSQGGGTYEQYF. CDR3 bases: TGCGCCAGCAGCCAAGGGGGCGGAACCTACGAGCAGTACTTC.

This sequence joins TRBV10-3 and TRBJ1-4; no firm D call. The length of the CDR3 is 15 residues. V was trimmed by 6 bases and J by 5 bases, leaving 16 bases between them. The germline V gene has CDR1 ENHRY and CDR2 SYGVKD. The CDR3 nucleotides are TGTGCCATCAGACCCCACGAGGGTATAAATGAAAAACTGTTTTTT. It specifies CAIRPHEGINEKLFF.

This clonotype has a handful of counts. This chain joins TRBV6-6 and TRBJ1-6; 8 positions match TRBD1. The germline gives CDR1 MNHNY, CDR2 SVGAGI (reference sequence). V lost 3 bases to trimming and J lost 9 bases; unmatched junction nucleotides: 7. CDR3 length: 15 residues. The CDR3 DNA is TGTGCCAGCAGTTATTCAGGGGGCGCTGGTTCACCCCTCCACTTT. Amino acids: CASSYSGGAGSPLHF.

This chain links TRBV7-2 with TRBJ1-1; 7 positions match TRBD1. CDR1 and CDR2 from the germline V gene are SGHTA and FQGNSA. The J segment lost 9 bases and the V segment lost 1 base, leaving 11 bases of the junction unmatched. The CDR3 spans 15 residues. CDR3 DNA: TGTGCCAGCAGCTTAGTGGTAGGGAGAGGGGGCCAAGCTTTCTTT. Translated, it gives CASSLVVGRGGQAFF.

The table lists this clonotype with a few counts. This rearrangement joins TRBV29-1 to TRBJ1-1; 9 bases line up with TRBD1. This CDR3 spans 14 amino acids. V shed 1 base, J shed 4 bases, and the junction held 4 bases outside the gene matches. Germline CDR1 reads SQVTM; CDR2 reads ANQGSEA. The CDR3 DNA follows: TGCAGCGTTGAAGGAGGACAGGGGACCACTGAAGCTTTCTTT. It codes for CSVEGGQGTTEAFF.

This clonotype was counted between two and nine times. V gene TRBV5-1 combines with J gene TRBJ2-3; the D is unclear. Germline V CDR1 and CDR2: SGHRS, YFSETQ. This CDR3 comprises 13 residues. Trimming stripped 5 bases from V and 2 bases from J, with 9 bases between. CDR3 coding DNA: TGCGCCAGCAGAGCCGGAGTCACAGATACGCAGTATTTT. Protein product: CASRAGVTDTQYF.

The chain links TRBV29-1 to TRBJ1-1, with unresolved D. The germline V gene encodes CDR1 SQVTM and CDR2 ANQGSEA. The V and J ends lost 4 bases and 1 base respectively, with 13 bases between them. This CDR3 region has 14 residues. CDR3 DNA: TGCAGCGTTGGGCATTCAGGCCAGAACACTGAAGCTTTCTTT. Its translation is CSVGHSGQNTEAFF.

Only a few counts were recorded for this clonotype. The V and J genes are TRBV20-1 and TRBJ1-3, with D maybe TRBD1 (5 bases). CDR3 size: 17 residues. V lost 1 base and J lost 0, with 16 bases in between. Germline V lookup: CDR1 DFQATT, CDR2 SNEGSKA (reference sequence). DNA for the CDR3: TGCAGTGCTAGAGTAACCCCGGACATTGGCTCTGGAAACACCATATATTTT. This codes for CSARVTPDIGSGNTIYF.

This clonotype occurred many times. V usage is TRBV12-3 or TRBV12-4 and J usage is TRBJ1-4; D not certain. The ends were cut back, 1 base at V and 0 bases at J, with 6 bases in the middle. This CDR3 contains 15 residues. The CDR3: CASSLGRATNEKLFF. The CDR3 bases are TGTGCCAGCAGTTTAGGGAGGGCAACTAATGAAAAACTGTTTTTT.

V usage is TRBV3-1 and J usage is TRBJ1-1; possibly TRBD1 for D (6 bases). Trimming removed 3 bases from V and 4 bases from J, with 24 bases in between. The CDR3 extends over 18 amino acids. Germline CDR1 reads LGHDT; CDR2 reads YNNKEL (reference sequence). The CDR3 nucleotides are TGTGCCAGCAGCCATCCCACTGCGGGAGGGACAAAAGGCACTGAAGCTTTCTTT. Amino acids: CASSHPTAGGTKGTEAFF. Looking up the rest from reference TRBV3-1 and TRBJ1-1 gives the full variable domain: DTAVSQTPKYLVTQMGNDKSIKCEQNLGHDTMYWYKQDSKKFLKIMFSYNNKELIINETVPNRFSPKSPDKAHLNLHINSLELGDSAVYFCASSHPTAGGTKGTEAFFGQGTRLTVV.

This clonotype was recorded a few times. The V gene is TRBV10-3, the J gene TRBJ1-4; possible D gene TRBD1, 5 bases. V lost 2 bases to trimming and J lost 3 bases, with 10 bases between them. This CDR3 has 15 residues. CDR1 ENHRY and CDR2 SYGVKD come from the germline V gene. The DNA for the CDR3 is TGTGCCATCAGTGAGGGGCAGGGAGCTAATGAAAAACTGTTTTTT. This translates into CAISEGQGANEKLFF.

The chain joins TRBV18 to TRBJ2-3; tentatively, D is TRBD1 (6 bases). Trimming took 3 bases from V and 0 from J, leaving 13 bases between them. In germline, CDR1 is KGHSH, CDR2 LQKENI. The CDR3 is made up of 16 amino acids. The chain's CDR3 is CASSPTGQRSTDTQYF. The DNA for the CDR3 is TGTGCCAGCTCACCGACCGGACAGAGAAGCACAGATACGCAGTATTTT.

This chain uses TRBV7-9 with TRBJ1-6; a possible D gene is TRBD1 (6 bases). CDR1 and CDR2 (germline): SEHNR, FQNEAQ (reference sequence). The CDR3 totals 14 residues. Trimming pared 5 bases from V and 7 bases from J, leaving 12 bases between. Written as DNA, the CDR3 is TGTGCCAGCAGCGCACAGGGTTGGAATTCACCCCTCCACTTT. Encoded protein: CASSAQGWNSPLHF.